A single sample gave rise to the 13 T cell receptor beta chains below, sequenced in a study of untreated major depressive disorder. Only in-frame clones appear in the TCRdb table, and some are missing; sequencing was by immunoSEQ multiplex PCR. This table holds nearly 20,000 clones, about 83% found once. The sample was CD4+ T cells from PBMCs. These receptors were collected from a woman in her 30s in good health.

V gene TRBV19 combines with J gene TRBJ2-3; possible D gene TRBD2, 6 bases. CDR3 length: 14 amino acids. Trimming left V 8 bases short and J 2 bases short, with 14 bases between. CDR1 LNHDA and CDR2 SQIVND come from the germline V gene (reference sequence). DNA for the CDR3: TGTGCCAGTGGAAGGGCGGGGCTCACAGATACGCAGTATTTT. It encodes CASGRAGLTDTQYF.

This clone has just one count. The J gene is TRBJ2-3, the V gene TRBV28; TRBD2 agrees at 10 bases. The CDR3 is 16 residues long. V shed 6 bases, J shed 2 bases, and the junction held 8 bases outside the gene matches. Per the germline V gene, CDR1 is MDHEN and CDR2 is SYDVKM. CDR3 in amino acids: CASRPPSGRLTDTQYF. The CDR3 coding sequence is TGTGCCAGCAGGCCCCCTAGCGGGAGACTCACAGATACGCAGTATTTT.

The rearrangement joins TRBV4-2 to TRBJ1-5, with 7 bases lining up with TRBD1. The CDR3 runs 16 residues. V trimming: 4 bases; J trimming: 3 bases; junction bases outside the gene matches: 9. Germline-derived CDR1 and CDR2 are LGHNA and YNFKEQ. The CDR3 nucleotides read TGTGCCAGCAGCCCGACATCGACAGGGATCAATCAGCCCCAGCATTTT. The encoded protein is CASSPTSTGINQPQHF.

The chain links TRBV28 to TRBJ1-1; D is unclear. The CDR3 loop spans 15 amino acids. V lost 8 bases to trimming and J lost 0 bases, with 16 bases between them. Germline loops: CDR1 MDHEN, CDR2 SYDVKM. The CDR3 sequence is CASLPPRAMNTEAFF. The CDR3 DNA reads as TGTGCCAGCCTCCCCCCAAGAGCTATGAACACTGAAGCTTTCTTT.

This clone came up once. V is TRBV7-2 and J is TRBJ2-1; the D is unclear. Germline V lookup: CDR1 SGHTA, CDR2 FQGNSA. The CDR3 totals 16 residues. V lost 1 base and J lost 9, with 19 bases in between. This CDR3 is CASSLVPSGRDAEQFF. Here the CDR3 DNA reads TGTGCCAGCAGCTTAGTTCCTTCGGGTAGGGATGCTGAGCAGTTCTTC.

This clone came up once. V is TRBV27 and J is TRBJ1-1; D not certain. The length of the CDR3 is 15 residues. Germline assignment: CDR1 MNHEY and CDR2 SMNVEV (reference sequence). V gave up 1 base and J gave up 3 bases, with 12 bases separating them. The CDR3 DNA reads as TGTGCCAGCAGTTTATTCTCTGGGGTTGACACTGAAGCTTTCTTT. This gives the protein CASSLFSGVDTEAFF.

Comments on this clone: At one end the junction does not follow the germline gene, possibly because of a read error. This chain links TRBV28 with TRBJ1-5; D possibly corresponds to TRBD1 (5 bases). The germline V gene encodes CDR1 MDHEN and CDR2 SYDVKM. CDR3 length: 13 amino acids. CDR3 sequence reads: CASTLLMLGTMDF. CDR3 in DNA: TGTGCCAGCACCTTGCTTATGTTAGGGACGATGGATTTT.

J is TRBJ2-7 and V is TRBV7-2, with 8 bases aligning to TRBD2. The junction had 15 bases not matched to a gene; V was cut back by 6 bases and J by 5 bases. Germline loops: CDR1 SGHTA, CDR2 FQGNSA. The CDR3 runs 16 residues. In nucleotides, the CDR3 is TGTGCCAGCAGGGAAGATCGGGCTAGCGGGCTCAACGAGCAGTACTTC. Protein: CASREDRASGLNEQYF.

The rearrangement joins TRBV5-4 to TRBJ2-2; D tentatively fits TRBD1 or TRBD2 (5 bases each). The V end was cut by 4 bases, the J end by 6 bases, with 10 bases between. The V gene's germline CDR1 is SGHNT and CDR2 YYREEE (reference sequence). The CDR3 is 13 amino acids. CDR3 amino acids: CASSRDRPGELFF. As DNA, the CDR3 is TGTGCCAGCAGCAGGGACCGACCCGGGGAGCTGTTTTTT.

CDR3 amino acids: CATSRGYGGNTEAFF. The CDR3 DNA reads as TGTGCCACCAGCAGAGGCTACGGGGGGAACACTGAAGCTTTCTTT. V usage is TRBV15 and J usage is TRBJ1-1, with a weak D call TRBD1 (5 bases). The V gene lost 1 base and the J gene lost 1 base, with 10 bases spanning the gap. This CDR3 is 15 amino acids long. Per the germline V gene, CDR1 is LNHNV and CDR2 is YYDKDF (reference sequence).

V gene TRBV2 combines with J gene TRBJ2-1; 9 nucleotides line up with TRBD2. The germline V gene has CDR1 SNHLY and CDR2 FYNNEI. This CDR3 comprises 14 residues. Losses at the gene ends were 3 bases for V and 7 bases for J; bases not matched to a gene: 4. The CDR3 spells CASSETSGRNEQFF. CDR3 sequence (DNA): TGTGCCAGCAGTGAGACTAGCGGAAGAAATGAGCAGTTCTTC.

The chain recombines TRBV30 with TRBJ2-2; D perhaps matches TRBD1 (5 bases). Trimming took 8 bases from V and 4 from J, leaving 20 bases between them. CDR1 and CDR2 (germline): GTSNPN, SVGIG (reference sequence). The CDR3 spans 15 residues. CDR3 DNA: TGTGCCGCCGATTTGGGGCCGCCGCGCACCGGGGAGCTGTTTTTT. Translated: CAADLGPPRTGELFF.

The genes are TRBV2 and TRBJ1-5; a weak D match, TRBD1 (5 bases). Trimming took off 5 bases at V and 1 base at J, with 6 bases between the two ends. Germline assignment: CDR1 SNHLY and CDR2 FYNNEI. The CDR3 extends over 13 amino acids. The chain's CDR3 is CASSRDSNQPQHF. The CDR3 DNA follows: TGTGCCAGCAGTCGGGACAGCAATCAGCCCCAGCATTTT.